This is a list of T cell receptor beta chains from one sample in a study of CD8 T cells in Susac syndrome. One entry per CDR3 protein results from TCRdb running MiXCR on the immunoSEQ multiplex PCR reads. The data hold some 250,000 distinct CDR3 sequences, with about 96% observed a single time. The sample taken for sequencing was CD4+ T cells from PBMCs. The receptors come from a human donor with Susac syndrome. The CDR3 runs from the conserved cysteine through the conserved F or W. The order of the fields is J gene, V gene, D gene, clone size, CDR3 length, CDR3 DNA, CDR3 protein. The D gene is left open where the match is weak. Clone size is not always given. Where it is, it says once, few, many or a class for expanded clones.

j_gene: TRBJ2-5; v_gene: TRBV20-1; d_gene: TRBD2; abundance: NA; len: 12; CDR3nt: TGCAGTGCCAAAAGCGGGGGAGAGACCCAGTACTTC; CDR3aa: CSAKSGGETQYF
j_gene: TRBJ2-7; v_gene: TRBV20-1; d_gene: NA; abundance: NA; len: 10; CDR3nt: TGCAGTGCTATAGGATACGAGCAGTACTTC; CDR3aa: CSAIGYEQYF
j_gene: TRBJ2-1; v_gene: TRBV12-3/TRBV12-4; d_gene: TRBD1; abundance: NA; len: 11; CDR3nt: TGTGCCAGCAGTCCGAGGACAGGTCAGTTCTTC; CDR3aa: CASSPRTGQFF
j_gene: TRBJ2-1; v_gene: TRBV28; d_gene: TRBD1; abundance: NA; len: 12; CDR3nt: TGTGCCAGCAGTCCACCAGACAGGGTACGGTTCTTC; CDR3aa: CASSPPDRVRFF
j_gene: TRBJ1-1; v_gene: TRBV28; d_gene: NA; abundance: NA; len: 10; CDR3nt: TGTGCCAGTGGTCATTTCGAAGCTTTCTTT; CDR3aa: CASGHFEAFF
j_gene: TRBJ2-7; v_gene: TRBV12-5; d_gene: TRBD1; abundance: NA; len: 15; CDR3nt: TGTGCTAGTGCTCCCCCAGGGACAGGGCTTGGCGAGCAGTACTTC; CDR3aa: CASAPPGTGLGEQYF
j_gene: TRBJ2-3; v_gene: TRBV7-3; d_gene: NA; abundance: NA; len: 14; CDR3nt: TGTGCCAGCAGCAACCGGGAACCCACAGATACGCAGTATTTT; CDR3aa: CASSNREPTDTQYF
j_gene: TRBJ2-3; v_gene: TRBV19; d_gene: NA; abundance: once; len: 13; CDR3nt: TGTGCCAGTAGTATAGATATGAGGATCCCGGGGTATTTT; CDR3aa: CASSIDMRIPGYF
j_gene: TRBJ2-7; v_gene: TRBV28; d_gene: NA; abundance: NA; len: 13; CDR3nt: TGTGCCAGCAGCATCGGCAATGGCTACGAGCAGTACTTC; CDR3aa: CASSIGNGYEQYF
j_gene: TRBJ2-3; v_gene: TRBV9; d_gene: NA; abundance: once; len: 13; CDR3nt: TGTGCCAGCAGCGGGGTTAGCACAGATACGCAGTATTTT; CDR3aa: CASSGVSTDTQYF
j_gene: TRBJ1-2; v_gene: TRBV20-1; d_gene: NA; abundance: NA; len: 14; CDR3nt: TGCAGTGCCACTCCAGGACTGAGGGTCGGTGGCTACACCTTC; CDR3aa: CSATPGLRVGGYTF
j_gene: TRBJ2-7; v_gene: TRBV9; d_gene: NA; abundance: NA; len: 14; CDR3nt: TGTGCCAGCAGCGTAGGACGGATCACCTACGAGCAGTACTTC; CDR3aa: CASSVGRITYEQYF
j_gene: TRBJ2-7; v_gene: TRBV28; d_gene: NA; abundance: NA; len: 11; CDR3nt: TGTGCCAGCAGTTCCCCCTTCGAGCAGTACTTC; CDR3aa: CASSSPFEQYF
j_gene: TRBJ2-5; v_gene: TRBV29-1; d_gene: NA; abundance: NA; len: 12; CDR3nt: TGCAGCGTTGTGGGCTCCGATGGGACCCAGTACTTC; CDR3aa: CSVVGSDGTQYF
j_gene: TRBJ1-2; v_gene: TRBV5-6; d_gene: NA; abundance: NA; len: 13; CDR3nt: TGTGCCAGCAGCTTGGTTCTGGGGAACGGCTACACCTTC; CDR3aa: CASSLVLGNGYTF
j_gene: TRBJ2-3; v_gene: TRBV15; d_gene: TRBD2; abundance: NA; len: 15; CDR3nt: TGTGCCACCAGCAGAGGGGGGGGAGGCACAGATACGCAGTATTTT; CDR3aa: CATSRGGGGTDTQYF
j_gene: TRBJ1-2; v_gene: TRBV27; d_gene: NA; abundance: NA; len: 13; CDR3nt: TGTGCCAGCAGTCAGAGGACAGCTGGCGGCTACACCTTC; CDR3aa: CASSQRTAGGYTF
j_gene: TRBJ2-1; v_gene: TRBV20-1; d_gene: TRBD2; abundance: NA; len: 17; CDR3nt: TGCAGTGCTAGAGATTGGACTAGCGGGAGGGCCCAAAATGAGCAGTTCTTC; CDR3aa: CSARDWTSGRAQNEQFF
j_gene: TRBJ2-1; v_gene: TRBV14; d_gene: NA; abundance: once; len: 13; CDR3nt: TGTGCCAGCAGCTTCGGGACTCACAATGAGCAGTTCTTC; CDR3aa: CASSFGTHNEQFF
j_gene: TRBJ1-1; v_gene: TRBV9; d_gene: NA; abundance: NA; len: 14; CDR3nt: TGTGCCAGCAGCGGCGGTTTACAGGTCACTGAAGCTTTCTTT; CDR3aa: CASSGGLQVTEAFF
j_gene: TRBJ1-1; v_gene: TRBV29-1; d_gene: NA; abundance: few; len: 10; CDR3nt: TGCAGCGGTAGATGGACTGAAGCTTTCTTT; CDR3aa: CSGRWTEAFF
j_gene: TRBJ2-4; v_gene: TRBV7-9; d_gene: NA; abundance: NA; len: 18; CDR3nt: TGTGCCAGCAGCCCCGGGACTGGACTGAGTCTAGCCAAAAACATTCAGTACTTC; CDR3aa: CASSPGTGLSLAKNIQYF
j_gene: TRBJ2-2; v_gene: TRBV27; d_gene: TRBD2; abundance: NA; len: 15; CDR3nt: TGTGCCAGCAGTTTCCTAGCGGGAGTACACGGGGAGCTGTTTTTT; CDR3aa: CASSFLAGVHGELFF
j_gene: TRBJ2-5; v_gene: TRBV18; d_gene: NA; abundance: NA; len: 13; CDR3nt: TGTGCCAGCTCACCCCGACAGCAAGAGACCCAGTACTTC; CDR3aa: CASSPRQQETQYF
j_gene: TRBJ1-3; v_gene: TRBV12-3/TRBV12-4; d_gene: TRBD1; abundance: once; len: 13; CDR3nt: TGTGCCAGCAGCCCGACAGGGGGAAACACCATATATTTT; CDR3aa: CASSPTGGNTIYF
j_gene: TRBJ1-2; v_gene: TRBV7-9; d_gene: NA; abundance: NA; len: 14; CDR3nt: TGTGCCAGCAGCCCTAGATGGGAGGGCTATGGCTACACCTTC; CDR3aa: CASSPRWEGYGYTF
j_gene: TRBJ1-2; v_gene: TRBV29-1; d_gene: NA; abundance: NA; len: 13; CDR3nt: TGCAGCGTCCGATCAGGGGTAGGCTATGGCTACACCTTC; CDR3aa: CSVRSGVGYGYTF
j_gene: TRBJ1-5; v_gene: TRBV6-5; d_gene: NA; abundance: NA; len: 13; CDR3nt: TGTGCCAGCAGGGACGGGGTTGGGCAGCCCCAGCATTTT; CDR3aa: CASRDGVGQPQHF
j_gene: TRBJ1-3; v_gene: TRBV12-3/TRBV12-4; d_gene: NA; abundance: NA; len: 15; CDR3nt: TGTGCCAGCAGCGATGCGGGCAGAGTTGGAAACACCATATATTTT; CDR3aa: CASSDAGRVGNTIYF
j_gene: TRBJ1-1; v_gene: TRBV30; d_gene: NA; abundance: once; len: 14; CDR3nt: TGTGCCTGGGCGACCCTGACAGTGGGGACTGAAGCTTTCTTT; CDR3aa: CAWATLTVGTEAFF
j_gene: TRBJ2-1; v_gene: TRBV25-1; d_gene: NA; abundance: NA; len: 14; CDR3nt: TGTGCCAGCAGTGGCATGTGGGTAAACAATGAGCAGTTCTTC; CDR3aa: CASSGMWVNNEQFF
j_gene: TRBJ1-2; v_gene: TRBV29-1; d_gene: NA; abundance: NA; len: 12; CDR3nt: TGCAGCGTTGAAGGCCAGTCCTATGGCTACACCTTC; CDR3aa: CSVEGQSYGYTF
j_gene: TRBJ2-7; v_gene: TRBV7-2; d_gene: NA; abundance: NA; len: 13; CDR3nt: TGTGCCAGCAGTCGGCGGACATCCTACGAGCAGTACTTC; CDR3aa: CASSRRTSYEQYF
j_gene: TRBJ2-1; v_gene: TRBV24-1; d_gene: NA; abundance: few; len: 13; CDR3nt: TGTGCCACCAGTGGCGGCCCGTCCGATGAGCAGTTCTTC; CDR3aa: CATSGGPSDEQFF
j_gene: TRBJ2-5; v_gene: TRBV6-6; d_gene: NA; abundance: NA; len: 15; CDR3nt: TGTGCCAGCAGTTACACCCGGGGGAAGTTAGAGACCCAGTACTTC; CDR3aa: CASSYTRGKLETQYF
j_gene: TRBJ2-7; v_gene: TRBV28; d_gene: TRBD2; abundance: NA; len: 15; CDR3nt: TGTGCCAGCAGCCCACTAGCGGGAGTCGAGGGTGAGCAGTACTTC; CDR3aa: CASSPLAGVEGEQYF
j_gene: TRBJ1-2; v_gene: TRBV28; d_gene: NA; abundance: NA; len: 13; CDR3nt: TGTGCCAGCAGTTCGCGGACCCCTTATGGCTACACCTTC; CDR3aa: CASSSRTPYGYTF
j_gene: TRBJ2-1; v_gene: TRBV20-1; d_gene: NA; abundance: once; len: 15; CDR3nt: TGCAGTGCTAGCCTAGCGCAGACGTCCTACAATGAGCAGTTCTTC; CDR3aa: CSASLAQTSYNEQFF
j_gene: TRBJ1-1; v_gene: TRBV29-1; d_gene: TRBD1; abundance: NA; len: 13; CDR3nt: TGCAGCGCCGGGACAGCTACTAACACTGAAGCTTTCTTT; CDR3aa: CSAGTATNTEAFF
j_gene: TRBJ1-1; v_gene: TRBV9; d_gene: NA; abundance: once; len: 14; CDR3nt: TGTGCCAGCAGCGCGGGAGGAGGGCACACTGAAGCTTTCTTT; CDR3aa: CASSAGGGHTEAFF
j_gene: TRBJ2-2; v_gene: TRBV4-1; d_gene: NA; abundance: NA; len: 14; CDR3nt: TGCGCCAGCAGCCAAGATTTAAGTCCCGGGGAGCTGTTTTTT; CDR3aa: CASSQDLSPGELFF
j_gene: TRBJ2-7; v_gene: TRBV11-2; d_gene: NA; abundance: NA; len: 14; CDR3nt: TGTGCCAGCAGCCCGATACAGGGTAGGGGAGAGCAGTACTTC; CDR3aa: CASSPIQGRGEQYF
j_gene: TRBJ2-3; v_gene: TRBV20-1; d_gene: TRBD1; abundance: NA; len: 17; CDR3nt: TGCAGTGCTCCGCTGGATGGGACAGGTCTCAGATGGGATACGCAGTATTTT; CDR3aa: CSAPLDGTGLRWDTQYF
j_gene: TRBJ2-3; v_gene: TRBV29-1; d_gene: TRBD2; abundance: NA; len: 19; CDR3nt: TGCAGCGTTGAAAGTTTTTGGACTAGCGGGAGAGGGAGCACAGATACGCAGTATTTT; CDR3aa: CSVESFWTSGRGSTDTQYF
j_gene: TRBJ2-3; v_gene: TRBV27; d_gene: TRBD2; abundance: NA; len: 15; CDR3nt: TGTGCCAGCAGTCGTTGGACTAGCGCCGCAGATACGCAGTATTTT; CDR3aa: CASSRWTSAADTQYF
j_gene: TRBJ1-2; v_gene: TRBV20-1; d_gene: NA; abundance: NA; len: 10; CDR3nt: TGCAGTGCTTGGGAGGATGGCTACACCTTC; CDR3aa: CSAWEDGYTF
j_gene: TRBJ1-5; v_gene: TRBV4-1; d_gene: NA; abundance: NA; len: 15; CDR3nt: TGCGCCAGTTCTGAGTGGGGCAGCCCGAATCAGCCCCAGCATTTT; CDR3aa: CASSEWGSPNQPQHF
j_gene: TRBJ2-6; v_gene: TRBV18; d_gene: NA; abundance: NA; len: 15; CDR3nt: TGTGCCAGCACTAAAGACGTCTCTGGGGCCAACGTCCTGACTTTC; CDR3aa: CASTKDVSGANVLTF
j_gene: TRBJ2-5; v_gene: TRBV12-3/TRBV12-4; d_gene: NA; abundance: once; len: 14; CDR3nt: TGTGCCAGCAGTATAGACACAACGAAGGAGACCCAGTACTTC; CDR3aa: CASSIDTTKETQYF